These 6 T cell receptor beta chains came from one sample sequenced in a study of regulatory T cells in long-lasting Graves disease. Regarding time point: newly diagnosed GD, antithyroid drugs for less than 3 months. The TCR library was made from RNA that had been extracted from PBMCs in TRIzol. HTBI primers from iRepertoire and Arm-PCR of CDR3 regions yielded the TCR beta libraries. From the multiplex PCR reads, TCRdb called clonotypes with MiXCR, one entry per CDR3 protein. This table holds 200,000 to 250,000 distinct CDR3 sequences, approximately 18% found once. These data were also reused for a study on T cells in Graves' hyperthyroidism and ophthalmopathy.

Sequenced material: peripheral blood mononuclear cells (PBMCs), taken at new diagnosis, from a patient treated with antithyroid drugs. The receptors here all came from a woman aged 25 to 45 with Graves disease.

In this sample, this clonotype turned up many times. V is TRBV27 and J is TRBJ2-1, with D perhaps TRBD1 (6 bases). CDR1 MNHEY and CDR2 SMNVEV come from the germline V gene (reference sequence). Trimming took off 6 bases at V and 0 bases at J, with 12 bases between the two ends. There are 15 residues in the CDR3. The CDR3 DNA reads TGTGCCAGCAGCCCGGACAGAAACTCCTACAATGAGCAGTTCTTC. It specifies CASSPDRNSYNEQFF.

The sample holds many counts of this clonotype. The genes are TRBV6-2 or TRBV6-3 and TRBJ1-1, with 8 bases lining up with TRBD1. Germline loops: CDR1 MNHEY, CDR2 SVGEGT. Trimming took 4 bases from V and 1 from J; bases not matched to a gene: 8. This CDR3 has 16 residues. CDR3 amino acids: CASSLRQGAWNTEAFF. The CDR3, as DNA: TGTGCCAGCAGTTTGAGGCAGGGGGCTTGGAACACTGAAGCTTTCTTT.

This clonotype was detected many times. V gene TRBV7-3 combines with J gene TRBJ2-6; D remains unclear. This CDR3 spans 17 amino acids. The V end was cut by 0 bases, the J end by 4 bases, with 13 bases between. The V gene's germline CDR1 is SGHTA and CDR2 FQGTGA. The DNA of the CDR3 is TGTGCCAGCAGCTTAACGAGGTCAGGAGCGGGGGCCAACGTCCTGACTTTC. This codes for CASSLTRSGAGANVLTF.

In this sample, this clonotype turned up many times. V gene TRBV9 combines with J gene TRBJ1-1; a weak D match, TRBD1 (5 bases). The CDR3 length is 14 residues. CDR1 is SGDLS and CDR2 is YYNGEE in the germline V gene. V was clipped by 4 bases and J by 1 base, with 11 bases between them. For the CDR3, the DNA is TGTGCCAGCAGCCCCCGACAGTCGAACACTGAAGCTTTCTTT. It specifies CASSPRQSNTEAFF.

The sample holds many counts of this clonotype. The chain carries TRBV20-1 and TRBJ2-7; 8 bases agree with TRBD1. The V gene end was trimmed by 0 bases and the J gene end by 2 bases; junction bases not matched to a gene: 9. Looked up from germline, CDR1 is DFQATT and CDR2 is SNEGSKA (reference sequence). There are 16 residues in the CDR3. The chain's CDR3 is CSARDLGTGQTYEQYF. The DNA for the CDR3 is TGCAGTGCTAGAGATCTCGGGACAGGACAAACCTACGAGCAGTACTTC.

The V call is TRBV13, the J call TRBJ2-2, with 9 bases that match TRBD1. The CDR3 has 17 amino acids. Germline loops: CDR1 PRHDT, CDR2 FYEKMQ (reference sequence). The junction had 5 bases not matched to a gene; V was cut back by 0 bases and J by 3 bases. The CDR3 region has the DNA TGTGCCAGCAGCTTAGGCGGGACAGGGCTTCACACCGGGGAGCTGTTTTTT. Residues: CASSLGGTGLHTGELFF.